Reported below is one TCR beta chain. There are a few counts of this clonotype. Its antigen is currently not known. Within one base of it there is no much larger clone, and no base qualities were kept. This sample was taken from a study of blood T cells in healthy people across ages (dated by TCRdb to about 2015). A note on the overall study: Template switching captured roughly one uniquely barcoded TCR beta cDNA molecule per two T cells in model experiments. The study measured age-related changes in TCR beta repertoire diversity using deep sequencing normalized with unique cDNA molecular identifiers. Donors were grouped into four age groups: young (average roughly 17 years), middle-aged (roughly 38), aged (about 60) and long-lived (approximately 82). To avoid experimental bias, donors of different ages were randomly spread across the sequencing lanes. For two donors (one aged 18 to 30 and one aged 80 or older), the study analyzed two additional independent replicas of 1 million unique cDNA reads from the same blood draw.

Points the paper makes about the study in general: As age increased, observed TCR beta diversity per million T cells dropped in a roughly linear way, and a significant reduction was already evident by age around 41. Because profiling used bulk unsorted PBMCs, naive and antigen-experienced compartments could not be compared conclusively. Because donor CMV infection status was unknown, age-related changes in expanded clonotypes were potentially confounded. Estimates of total diversity from one million sequenced T cells were regarded as lower bounds and underestimates. Compared with the aged group, the long-lived group had more naive CD4+ T cells, fewer expanded clones and increased TCR diversity, suggesting age selection. There was a strong correlation between observed TCR beta diversity and the percentage of naive T cells measured by flow cytometry.

The 40 or so donors, aged roughly 6 to 95 years, were systemically healthy Caucasian individuals from Russia. Roughly 10 milliliters of peripheral blood were drawn from each donor into EDTA-treated Vacutainer tubes. Ficoll-Paque density-gradient centrifugation was used to isolate PBMCs, with at least 7 million per sample. Total RNA was extracted from PBMCs with Trizol reagent, with at least 6 micrograms obtained per sample. Naive CD45RAhigh/CD27high T cell percentages were measured by flow cytometry on a PBMC aliquot from every donor. Libraries were made using 5' RACE. Data came from an Illumina HiSeq 2500. A second about 7 to 11 cycle PCR used a sample-barcoded 5' primer and a J-beta primer mix. A unique molecular identifier was introduced onto each TCR beta cDNA molecule by a template-switch 5' adaptor carrying 12 random nucleotides. At least 2.5 million CDR3-containing paired-end reads were obtained from each sample. First-strand cDNA synthesis was performed from all RNA using the Mint cDNA synthesis kit, with priming by a TRBC-specific oligonucleotide. Following uracil-DNA glycosylase treatment, all cDNA underwent a first 18-cycle PCR with the universal primers M1SS and BC2_uni_R. As for how the authors treated the data: For normalization, 1 million high-quality reads, each with a distinct molecular identifier, were randomly selected from each sample. Instead of being binned into consensus sequences, reads with shared molecular identifiers were discarded. MiTCR, with a Q25 quality threshold and the strictest error-elimination algorithm, was used for CDR3 identification, clonotype clustering and error correction. A nonparametric unseen species model using Euler transformation provided a lower-bound estimate of total TCR beta diversity. TCRdb took the public reads, trimmed them with fastp at Q25, ran MiXCR for clone calling and kept in-frame beta chains. Every entry covers one CDR3 protein and lists the most common genes and DNA from its rows. These V and J calls derive from TCRdb rather than the authors' analysis. A total of about 580,000 distinct CDR3 sequences appear in this sample, 45% to 55% of them only once. 20% to 25% of the sample is in the top ten clones.

The sequenced sample was blood. The TCR comes from an elderly man in good health.

The DNA reads TGTGCCAGCAGCACGCAGGGTAACGGCTACACCTTC. Translated, this gives CASSTQGNGYTF. Recombination joined TRBV7-8 with TRBJ1-2; TRBD1 could be the D gene, as 5 bases match. From a lookup of the germline V gene, CDR1 and CDR2 are SGHVS and FQNEAQ. Taken from cysteine to phenylalanine, the CDR3 has 12 residues. The read is trimmed to its CDR3 DNA, 36 bases read in frame from base 1. V is shortened by 5 bases, J by 8 bases, and the region joining them spans 12 bases. With the rest looked up from the reference TRBV7-8 and TRBJ1-2 genes rather than sequenced, the full variable domain is GAGVSQSPRYKVAKRGQDVALRCDPISGHVSLFWYQQALGQGPEFLTYFQNEAQLDKSGLPSDRFFAERPEGSVSTLKIQRTQQEDSAVYLCASSTQGNGYTFGSGTRLTVV.